The 30 T cell receptor beta chains listed next were all sequenced from one sample in a study of cytomegalovirus exposure and HLA in healthy donors. It was with 60 Vbeta and 13 Jbeta primers that the PCR ran. Libraries were prepared by immunoSEQ multiplex PCR; TCRdb keeps only in-frame clonotypes and omits some of them. The table lists more than 80,000 clones, roughly four fifths of them singletons. The sample taken for sequencing was PBMCs. The receptors derive from a male donor in good health and CMV-seropositive.

The rearrangement joins TRBV7-2 to TRBJ1-3; the match to TRBD1 covers 10 bases. The CDR3 loop spans 15 amino acids. CDR1 is SGHTA and CDR2 is FQGNSA in the germline V gene. With V trimmed by 5 bases and J by 4 bases, 5 bases remained unmatched. CDR3 nucleotides: TGTGCCAGCAGCGGACAGGGGGTTCCGGGAAACACCATATATTTT. Translation: CASSGQGVPGNTIYF.

The chain combines TRBV10-3 with TRBJ2-7; D remains unclear. Trimming took off 5 bases at V and 1 base at J, with 6 bases between the two ends. CDR3 length equals 12 residues. Germline CDR1 is ENHRY and CDR2 is SYGVKD. The CDR3 bases are TGTGCCATCAGTCTCGGTTCCTACGAGCAGTACTTC. Encoded protein: CAISLGSYEQYF.

The gene calls are TRBV4-3 and TRBJ2-7; 7 positions match TRBD1. The CDR3 sequence is 12 residues long. The V gene's germline CDR1 is LGHNA and CDR2 YSLEER. The V segment lost 5 bases and the J segment 6 bases; nucleotides outside the gene matches: 4. The CDR3 spells CASSEGGSEQYF. CDR3 nucleotides: TGCGCCAGCAGCGAAGGGGGCAGCGAGCAGTACTTC.

In this sample, this clone turned up a few times. The chain has TRBV19 and TRBJ2-1; the match to TRBD2 covers 7 bases. This CDR3 contains 16 residues. V was clipped by 1 base and J by 6 bases; unmatched bases: 9. Germline V lookup: CDR1 LNHDA, CDR2 SQIVND (reference sequence). The CDR3 reads CASSIVALVAGNEQFF. The CDR3 DNA sequence: TGTGCCAGTAGTATAGTCGCGCTGGTAGCGGGCAATGAGCAGTTCTTC.

The chain has TRBV18 and TRBJ2-7; 8 bases agree with TRBD1. Germline V gene data show CDR1 as KGHSH and CDR2 as LQKENI. The CDR3 sequence is 14 residues long. Losses at the gene ends were 3 bases for V and 0 bases for J; bases not matched to a gene: 1. The CDR3 protein is CASSPGTGSYEQYF. In DNA form, the CDR3 reads TGTGCCAGCTCACCCGGGACAGGCTCCTACGAGCAGTACTTC.

This clone came up a few times. This chain joins TRBV28 and TRBJ2-7; possible D gene TRBD1, 5 bases. In germline, CDR1 is MDHEN, CDR2 SYDVKM. CDR3 length: 14 amino acids. V lost 6 bases, J lost 2 bases, and 14 bases lay in between. CDR3 residues: CASRQAQGPYEQYF. The CDR3 DNA reads as TGTGCCAGCAGACAAGCCCAGGGCCCCTACGAGCAGTACTTC.

The chain uses TRBV7-3 and TRBJ2-1, with TRBD1 as a possible D gene (6 bases). V was cut by 5 bases and J by 4 bases, with 12 bases left in between. Germline V gives CDR1 SGHTA, CDR2 FQGTGA. This CDR3 is built from 14 residues. CDR3 loop: CASSETGIYNEQFF. In DNA, the CDR3 is TGTGCCAGCAGCGAAACAGGGATATACAATGAGCAGTTCTTC. Full variable domain (outside the CDR3, taken from reference TRBV7-3 and TRBJ2-1): GAGVSQTPSNKVTEKGKYVELRCDPISGHTALYWYRQSLGQGPEFLIYFQGTGAADDSGLPNDRFFAVRPEGSVSTLKIQRTERGDSAVYLCASSETGIYNEQFFGPGTRLTVL.

This clone occurred a few times. V and J are TRBV5-8 and TRBJ2-7, with D maybe TRBD2 (5 bases). The CDR3 consists of 14 residues. The V and J ends lost 5 bases and 2 bases respectively, with 14 bases between them. Germline V gives CDR1 SGHTS, CDR2 YDEGEE. The DNA for the CDR3 is TGTGCCAGCAGATCACGACGGGGAGCCTACGAGCAGTACTTC. This encodes CASRSRRGAYEQYF.

This clone was seen a handful of times. The rearrangement uses TRBV5-6 and TRBJ2-1, with 13 bases that match TRBD2. CDR1 and CDR2 from the germline V gene are SGHDT and YYEEEE. The J segment lost 15 bases and the V segment lost 4 bases, leaving 10 bases of the junction unmatched. The CDR3 covers 14 residues. The CDR3 DNA reads as TGTGCCAGCAGCATCGGACTAGCGGGGGATTATTTGTTCTTC. This translates into CASSIGLAGDYLFF. Combining the CDR3 with reference TRBV5-6 and TRBJ2-1 gives the whole variable domain DAGVTQSPTHLIKTRGQQVTLRCSPKSGHDTVSWYQQALGQGPQFIFQYYEEEERQRGNFPDRFSGHQFPNYSSELNVNALLLGDSALYLCASSIGLAGDYLFFGPGTRLTVL.

V gene TRBV5-4 combines with J gene TRBJ2-7; TRBD2 matches 9 bases. CDR1 and CDR2 from the germline V gene are SGHNT and YYREEE (reference sequence). With 0 bases clipped from V and 3 bases from J, the junction kept 4 bases outside the gene matches. This CDR3 is 15 amino acids long. The CDR3 is CASSLGASGNYEQYF. Written as DNA, the CDR3 is TGTGCCAGCAGCTTGGGCGCTAGCGGGAACTACGAGCAGTACTTC.

This chain uses TRBV7-2 with TRBJ1-3, with D uncertain. This CDR3 has 14 residues. Per germline, CDR1 SGHTA and CDR2 FQGNSA. V was shortened by 3 bases and J by 0 bases, with 6 bases between the two germline ends. The CDR3 here is CASSFIGSGNTIYF. The CDR3 DNA is TGTGCCAGCAGCTTTATCGGCTCTGGAAACACCATATATTTT.

The V gene is TRBV9, the J gene TRBJ2-1; D uncertain. The ends were cut back, 0 bases at V and 8 bases at J, with 12 bases in the middle. The CDR3 is 14 residues long. The V gene's germline CDR1 is SGDLS and CDR2 YYNGEE. CDR3: CASSVALVSDEQFF. The CDR3 nucleotides read TGTGCCAGCAGCGTAGCTCTTGTTTCGGATGAGCAGTTCTTC. Looking up the rest from reference TRBV9 and TRBJ2-1 gives the full variable domain: DSGVTQTPKHLITATGQRVTLRCSPRSGDLSVYWYQQSLDQGLQFLIQYYNGEERAKGNILERFSAQQFPDLHSELNLSSLELGDSALYFCASSVALVSDEQFFGPGTRLTVL.

The V gene is TRBV27, the J gene TRBJ2-1; 10 bases fit TRBD2. Germline values: CDR1 MNHEY, CDR2 SMNVEV (reference sequence). The V segment lost 3 bases and the J segment 1 base; nucleotides outside the gene matches: 6. The CDR3 consists of 17 residues. CDR3 loop: CASSFTSAGGSYNEQFF. The CDR3 bases are TGTGCCAGCAGTTTTACTTCAGCGGGAGGGTCCTACAATGAGCAGTTCTTC.

Only one count was recorded for this clone. The chain is built from TRBV9 and TRBJ2-1; 9 bases line up with TRBD2. CDR3 length: 15 amino acids. V lost 0 bases, J lost 4 bases, and 2 bases stayed unmatched. Germline V gene sequence: CDR1 SGDLS, CDR2 YYNGEE. CDR3 in amino acids: CASSVAAGGYNEQFF. The CDR3 bases are TGTGCCAGCAGCGTAGCGGCGGGAGGGTACAATGAGCAGTTCTTC.

This rearrangement joins TRBV9 to TRBJ2-7; 7 nucleotides line up with TRBD1. The CDR3 runs to 14 residues. The V gene end was trimmed by 0 bases and the J gene end by 3 bases; junction bases not matched to a gene: 3. Germline V lookup: CDR1 SGDLS, CDR2 YYNGEE. CDR3 DNA sequence: TGTGCCAGCAGCGTAGGGGACAGAAACTACGAGCAGTACTTC. This encodes CASSVGDRNYEQYF.

The chain combines TRBV4-1 with TRBJ2-5, with D perhaps matching TRBD1 (6 bases). The assigned J gene may be wrong: the sequence end matches TRBJ2-7 better. The CDR3 has 16 amino acids. CDR1 is MGHRA, CDR2 YSYEKL, per germline. The CDR3: CASSQDAGTFSYEQYF. DNA for the CDR3: TGCGCCAGCAGCCAAGATGCTGGGACATTTTCCTACGAGCAGTACTTC.

This clone showed up many times. J is TRBJ2-1 and V is TRBV11-3, with 9 bases that match TRBD1. The J segment lost 6 bases and the V segment lost 5 bases, leaving 14 bases of the junction unmatched. The CDR3 runs to 17 residues. Germline V gene sequence: CDR1 SGHNT, CDR2 YENEEA. Here the CDR3 reads CASSPRGGQGWANEQFF. The CDR3 bases are TGTGCCAGCAGCCCCCGGGGTGGACAGGGGTGGGCCAATGAGCAGTTCTTC.

This clone was counted between two and nine times. The chain couples TRBV6-5 to TRBJ2-3; maybe TRBD1 (5 bases). V was trimmed by 6 bases and J by 2 bases, leaving 12 bases between them. Germline CDR1 reads MNHEY; CDR2 reads SVGAGI. The CDR3 runs to 14 residues. The CDR3 here is CASRRGMVTDTQYF. CDR3 coding DNA: TGTGCCAGCAGAAGGGGAATGGTCACAGATACGCAGTATTTT.

This clone has only a few counts. This rearrangement joins TRBV18 to TRBJ1-5; D not certain. V lost 2 bases, J lost 3 bases, and 5 bases lay in between. The CDR3 runs 13 residues. The germline gives CDR1 KGHSH, CDR2 LQKENI. The CDR3 spells CASSPIHNQPQHF. The CDR3 DNA follows: TGTGCCAGCTCACCAATACACAATCAGCCCCAGCATTTT.

The chain links TRBV2 to TRBJ2-5, with 8 positions matching TRBD1. Germline CDR1 is SNHLY and CDR2 is FYNNEI. V dropped 4 bases and J dropped 5; count of bases not matched to a gene: 6. CDR3 size: 14 residues. The CDR3 protein is CASSGAGGAETQYF. In DNA form, the CDR3 reads TGTGCCAGCAGTGGGGCAGGGGGCGCCGAGACCCAGTACTTC.

This clone was seen a handful of times. This sequence joins TRBV9 and TRBJ1-4; the match to TRBD1 covers 10 bases. Germline loops: CDR1 SGDLS, CDR2 YYNGEE. The junction had 3 bases not matched to a gene; V was cut back by 3 bases and J by 7 bases. The CDR3 spans 14 residues. This chain's CDR3 is CASSATGGGEKLFF. Written as DNA, the CDR3 is TGTGCCAGCAGCGCGACAGGGGGCGGTGAAAAACTGTTTTTT. Supplemented by reference TRBV9 and TRBJ1-4, the full variable domain reads DSGVTQTPKHLITATGQRVTLRCSPRSGDLSVYWYQQSLDQGLQFLIQYYNGEERAKGNILERFSAQQFPDLHSELNLSSLELGDSALYFCASSATGGGEKLFFGSGTQLSVL.

The CDR3 reads CASTPGGTETQAFF. The CDR3 DNA sequence: TGTGCCAGCACCCCTGGGGGGACCGAAACTCAAGCTTTCTTT. V usage is TRBV28 and J usage is TRBJ1-1; possible D gene TRBD1, 5 bases. Trimming shortened V by 7 bases and J by 9 bases, and 21 bases separated the two germline ends. Germline V lookup: CDR1 MDHEN, CDR2 SYDVKM. CDR3 size: 14 residues.

This rearrangement joins TRBV5-6 to TRBJ1-1, with 10 positions matching TRBD1. The CDR3 contains 15 residues. Unmatched junction bases numbered 6, after V lost 4 bases and J lost 3 bases. In germline, CDR1 is SGHDT, CDR2 YYEEEE. In DNA, the CDR3 is TGTGCCAGCAGCGGGGTCGGACAGGGGGACACTGAAGCTTTCTTT. The encoded protein is CASSGVGQGDTEAFF.

This chain connects TRBV7-2 to TRBJ2-4, with a tentative D call TRBD1 (7 bases). This CDR3 is 19 amino acids long. Germline CDR1 and CDR2: SGHTA and FQGNSA. The V gene lost 1 base and the J gene lost 0 bases, with 19 bases spanning the gap. The CDR3 DNA reads TGTGCCAGCAGCTTAGGCTGGGGGGCAGGGGGGCTAGCCAAAAACATTCAGTACTTC. Its translation: CASSLGWGAGGLAKNIQYF.

In this sample, this clone turned up a few times. This rearrangement joins TRBV5-1 to TRBJ1-1; a weak D match, TRBD1 (5 bases). In germline, CDR1 is SGHRS, CDR2 YFSETQ. Trimming took off 6 bases at V and 4 bases at J, with 13 bases between the two ends. The CDR3 contains 13 residues. The CDR3 is CASKVGGGTEAFF. CDR3 DNA: TGCGCCAGCAAGGTCGGGGGGGGCACTGAAGCTTTCTTT.

The rearrangement links TRBV6-5 to TRBJ2-7, with D possibly being TRBD1 (6 bases). The CDR3 has 12 residues. Looked up from germline, CDR1 is MNHEY and CDR2 is SVGAGI. The germline V and J ends were trimmed by 6 bases and 3 bases, with 9 bases remaining between them. CDR3 sequence (DNA): TGTGCCAGCAGCCAACAGGGCTACGAGCAGTACTTC. This gives the protein CASSQQGYEQYF.

As to this clone: Sequence at one end of the junction differs from germline and may be a read error. The rearrangement uses TRBV7-9 and TRBJ1-5, with a tentative D call TRBD1 (6 bases). The V gene's germline CDR1 is SEHNR and CDR2 FQNEAQ (reference sequence). The CDR3 consists of 14 residues. DNA of the CDR3: TGCGCCAGCAGCCAACAAACAGGGAATCAGCCCCAGCATTTT. This encodes CASSQQTGNQPQHF.

The chain couples TRBV6-4 to TRBJ2-3; D gene unclear. This CDR3 contains 15 residues. Germline V CDR1 and CDR2: MRHNA, SNTAGT. The V end lost 2 bases, the J end lost 7 bases, and 16 bases lay between the germline ends. The CDR3 sequence: CASSDPLRGVYTQYF. The DNA of the CDR3 is TGTGCCAGCAGTGACCCCTTACGAGGTGTATATACGCAGTATTTT.

This clone was observed once. V usage is TRBV9 and J usage is TRBJ2-3, with 10 bases that match TRBD2. Trimming cost V 3 bases and J 2 bases; bases outside gene matches: 6. This CDR3 comprises 16 residues. Germline values: CDR1 SGDLS, CDR2 YYNGEE. This chain's CDR3 is CASSADLAGATDTQYF. CDR3 nucleotides: TGTGCCAGCAGCGCCGACCTAGCGGGGGCCACAGATACGCAGTATTTT.

This clone was detected a few times. The genes are TRBV10-3 and TRBJ2-3; 8 positions agree with TRBD2. In germline, CDR1 is ENHRY, CDR2 SYGVKD. The CDR3 sequence is 14 residues long. CDR3 bases: TGTGCTGTCGGTGCGGGAGGTAAGGCAGATACGCAGTATTTT. Encoded protein: CAVGAGGKADTQYF.